This note documents a single TCR beta chain sequence. The sample belongs to a study of T cell changes during pregnancy in multiple sclerosis. The germline CDR1 and CDR2 sequences are MDHEN and SYDVKM. This CDR3 region has 15 residues. J lost 0 bases, V lost 3 bases, and 3 bases had no gene match. Sequencing was performed with immunoSEQ multiplex PCR; in TCRdb, only in-frame clones are kept and a portion is missing. The table has 15,000 to 20,000 clones, over 80% seen once. This material consisted of CD8+ T cells from peripheral blood mononuclear cells, taken in the third trimester of pregnancy. The TCR originated in a female donor in good health, enrolled as a control in a pregnancy study. The V and J genes are TRBV28 and TRBJ2-3, with 7 bases identical to TRBD1. The CDR3 coding sequence is TGTGCCAGCAGTTTGTACAGGGGAAGCACAGATACGCAGTATTTT. Translated, it gives CASSLYRGSTDTQYF.